Below are 20 T cell receptor beta chains sequenced from a single sample in a study of response to subunit inactivated influenza vaccine. Each CDR3 protein is one row after TCRdb ran MiXCR on the RT-PCR reads. The table lists more than 700,000 distinct CDR3 sequences, around 21% of them singletons. The source was PBMCs from blood, collected more than 4 days after vaccination. Receptor source: a man in his fifties or sixties who received an inactivated influenza vaccine.

The chain links TRBV7-8 to TRBJ1-1; D remains ambiguous. V was shortened by 1 base and J by 11 bases, with 17 bases between the two germline ends. CDR1 and CDR2 (germline): SGHVS, FQNEAQ. The CDR3 extends over 14 amino acids. The CDR3 nucleotides are TGTGCCAGCAGCTTAGACCTGCGAGGCCGGTGGGCTTTCTTT. Translated, it gives CASSLDLRGRWAFF.

This chain links TRBV12-5 with TRBJ2-5, with 8 bases aligning to TRBD1. Germline V gene data show CDR1 as LGHNT and CDR2 as FRNRAP. The length of the CDR3 is 17 residues. Trimming removed 6 bases from V and 2 bases from J; junction bases left unmatched: 14. CDR3 residues: CASGISNRTGSQETQYF. DNA for the CDR3: TGTGCTAGTGGAATTTCGAACAGGACAGGGTCTCAAGAGACCCAGTACTTC.

This sequence joins TRBV6-1 and TRBJ2-5, with 12 bases identical to TRBD2. Germline V gives CDR1 MNHNS, CDR2 SASEGT. Germline trimming cut 5 bases from V and 1 base from J; bases unmatched to any gene: 2. This CDR3 is 15 amino acids long. CDR3 nucleotide sequence: TGTGCCAGCAGTCCTAGCGGGAGGGCCCAAGAGACCCAGTACTTC. This sequence encodes CASSPSGRAQETQYF.

The gene calls are TRBV11-2 and TRBJ2-1; unclear D gene. Germline lookup yields CDR1 SGHAT and CDR2 FQNNGV. The CDR3 loop spans 18 amino acids. Deletions cut 0 bases from V and 6 bases from J, with 21 bases between. As DNA, the CDR3 is TGTGCCAGCAGCTTAGAGGGTGAGGCTGGGCTAAATCGCAATGAGCAGTTCTTC. This translates into CASSLEGEAGLNRNEQFF.

The chain has TRBV7-2 and TRBJ2-1; 11 bases agree with TRBD2. This CDR3 has 17 amino acids. With 4 bases clipped from V and 4 bases from J, the junction kept 9 bases outside the gene matches. Looked up from germline, CDR1 is SGHTA and CDR2 is FQGNSA. In nucleotides, the CDR3 is TGTGCCAGCAGCTCCTATACCCGACTAGCGGGGTACAATGAGCAGTTCTTC. Encoded protein: CASSSYTRLAGYNEQFF.

The rearrangement links TRBV5-5 to TRBJ2-5; 9 bases fit TRBD2. CDR1 and CDR2 from the germline V gene are SGHKS and YYEKEE (reference sequence). This CDR3 is 15 amino acids long. V trimming: 4 bases; J trimming: 5 bases; junction bases outside the gene matches: 9. In nucleotides, the CDR3 is TGTGCCAGCAGCATACCGGGACTAGCATTGGAGACCCAGTACTTC. Translated, it gives CASSIPGLALETQYF.

The chain uses TRBV29-1 and TRBJ2-3; D is possibly TRBD1 or TRBD2 (5 bases each). Trimming cost V 2 bases and J 0 bases, with 6 bases left between them. This CDR3 comprises 13 residues. Per the germline V gene, CDR1 is SQVTM and CDR2 is ANQGSEA. CDR3 protein: CSVERDSTDTQYF. The CDR3, as DNA: TGCAGCGTTGAACGGGACAGCACAGATACGCAGTATTTT.

This rearrangement joins TRBV6-6 to TRBJ2-1, with 7 bases fitting TRBD2. This CDR3 spans 14 amino acids. Germline V gives CDR1 MNHNY, CDR2 SVGAGI (reference sequence). V was pared by 6 bases and J by 3 bases, with 5 bases of the junction left unmatched. This chain's CDR3 is CASSSTSIYNEQFF. CDR3 nucleotide sequence: TGTGCCAGCAGCTCGACTAGCATCTACAATGAGCAGTTCTTC.

This clonotype was detected a few times. The V gene is TRBV5-1, the J gene TRBJ1-1; D not resolved. V was cut by 5 bases and J by 0 bases, with 8 bases left in between. The germline V gene encodes CDR1 SGHRS and CDR2 YFSETQ. CDR3 size: 13 residues. CDR3 protein: CASRRILNTEAFF. The DNA for the CDR3 is TGCGCCAGCAGACGAATTTTGAACACTGAAGCTTTCTTT.

There are a few counts of this clonotype. The rearrangement joins TRBV7-7 to TRBJ2-5; no clear D gene. Trimming removed 2 bases at V and 5 bases at J, with 15 bases between. Germline CDR1 SSHAT, CDR2 FNYEAQ (reference sequence). The length of the CDR3 is 15 residues. CDR3: CASSLSPSGLETQYF. CDR3 nucleotide sequence: TGTGCCAGCAGCTTATCTCCATCTGGTCTGGAGACCCAGTACTTC.

The rearrangement links TRBV15 to TRBJ2-3, with TRBD2 matching over 10 bases. The trim removed 2 bases at V and 2 bases at J, leaving 4 bases unmatched. Germline CDR1 reads LNHNV; CDR2 reads YYDKDF (reference sequence). This CDR3 has 16 amino acids. The DNA for the CDR3 is TGTGCCACCAGCAGACTAGCGGGGGTAACCACAGATACGCAGTATTTT. Its protein product is CATSRLAGVTTDTQYF.

This clonotype has at least ten counts. The V and J genes are TRBV2 and TRBJ2-5, with TRBD2 matching 8 bases. Per the germline V gene, CDR1 is SNHLY and CDR2 is FYNNEI. The J segment lost 5 bases and the V segment lost 6 bases, leaving 8 bases of the junction unmatched. This CDR3 region has 14 residues. CDR3 region: CASRVAGSMETQYF. In DNA, the CDR3 is TGTGCCAGCAGGGTAGCGGGATCGATGGAGACCCAGTACTTC.

This sequence joins TRBV15 and TRBJ2-5; D not certain. Germline loops: CDR1 LNHNV, CDR2 YYDKDF (reference sequence). Trimming cost V 5 bases and J 3 bases, with 4 bases left between them. The CDR3 contains 11 residues. The CDR3 DNA sequence: TGTGCCACCAGCGCAAAAGAGACCCAGTACTTC. The encoded protein is CATSAKETQYF.

This clonotype was seen a single time. The V call is TRBV7-9, the J call TRBJ1-5, with D uncertain. In germline, CDR1 is SEHNR, CDR2 FQNEAQ (reference sequence). V was clipped by 5 bases and J by 3 bases, with 11 bases between them. This CDR3 has 14 residues. The CDR3 nucleotides read TGTGCCAGCAGCCCAAGGGATTTCAATCAGCCCCAGCATTTT. Its translation is CASSPRDFNQPQHF.

There are a few counts of this clonotype. The rearrangement joins TRBV20-1 to TRBJ2-1; D gene ambiguous. Germline CDR1 reads DFQATT; CDR2 reads SNEGSKA (reference sequence). The CDR3 covers 13 residues. V shed 3 bases and J shed 3 bases, with 9 bases lying between them. CDR3 residues: CSARPADYNEQFF. In DNA, the CDR3 is TGCAGTGCTAGGCCGGCGGACTACAATGAGCAGTTCTTC.

J is TRBJ2-7 and V is TRBV7-2; 9 nucleotides match TRBD2. The CDR3 runs to 17 residues. CDR1 and CDR2 (germline): SGHTA, FQGNSA. Trimming cost V 0 bases and J 0 bases; bases outside gene matches: 6. Written as DNA, the CDR3 is TGTGCCAGCAGCTTAGCCTCCAGCGGGGGGTCCTCCTACGAGCAGTACTTC. This codes for CASSLASSGGSSYEQYF.

Comments on this clonotype: At one of its ends the junction is not consistent with the germline gene, which may arise from a read error. This chain uses TRBV12-3 or TRBV12-4 with TRBJ1-6; possible D gene TRBD1, 5 bases. This CDR3 has 15 residues. The DNA for the CDR3 is TGTCCCAGCAGCTTCGGGGGGAGATATAATTCACCCCTCCACTTT. It yields the protein CPSSFGGRYNSPLHF.

This clonotype showed up many times. The V call is TRBV6-2 or TRBV6-3, the J call TRBJ2-2; D remains unclear. With 2 bases removed from V and 4 bases from J, the gap between germline ends came to 2 bases. Germline V CDR1 and CDR2: MNHEY, SVGEGT. This CDR3 is built from 12 residues. The CDR3, as DNA: TGTGCCAGCAGTTACCGCACCGGGGAGCTGTTTTTT. Residues: CASSYRTGELFF.

The gene calls are TRBV6-5 and TRBJ2-1, with 10 bases matching TRBD2. The CDR3 covers 17 residues. The V gene end was trimmed by 2 bases and the J gene end by 2 bases; junction bases not matched to a gene: 6. Germline V gene data show CDR1 as MNHEY and CDR2 as SVGAGI. The CDR3 sequence is CASSYGSGRAAYNEQFF. For the CDR3, the DNA is TGTGCCAGCAGTTACGGCAGCGGGAGGGCCGCCTACAATGAGCAGTTCTTC.

The CDR3 region has the DNA TGTGCCTATGGGACAGGGGGAGACAATGAGCAGTTCTTC. Translated, it gives CAYGTGGDNEQFF. The rearrangement uses TRBV30 and TRBJ2-1, with TRBD1 matching 11 bases. This CDR3 is 13 amino acids long. The V gene end was trimmed by 7 bases and the J gene end by 5 bases; junction bases not matched to a gene: 4. Germline CDR1 and CDR2: GTSNPN and SVGIG (reference sequence).